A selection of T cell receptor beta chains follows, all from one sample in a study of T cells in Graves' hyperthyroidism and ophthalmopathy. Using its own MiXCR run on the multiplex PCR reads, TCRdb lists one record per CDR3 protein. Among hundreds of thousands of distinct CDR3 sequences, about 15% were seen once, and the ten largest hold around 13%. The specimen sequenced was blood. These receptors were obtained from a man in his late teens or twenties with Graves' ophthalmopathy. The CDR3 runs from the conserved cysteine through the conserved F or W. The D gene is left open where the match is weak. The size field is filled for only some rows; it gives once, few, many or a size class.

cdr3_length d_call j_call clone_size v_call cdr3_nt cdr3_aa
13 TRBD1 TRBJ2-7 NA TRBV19 TGTGCCAGTAGTAACACAGGGGGCGACGAGCAGTACTTC CASSNTGGDEQYF
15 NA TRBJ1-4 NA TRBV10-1 TGCGCCAGCAGTGAGGACACCAAGGGTAGAGAAAAACTGTTTTTT CASSEDTKGREKLFF
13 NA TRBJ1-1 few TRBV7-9 TGTGCCAGCAGCTCGCAGGGCAACACTGGAGCTTTCTTT CASSSQGNTGAFF
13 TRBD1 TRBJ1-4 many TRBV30 TGTGCCTACCAGACAGGGAGGGATGAAAAACTGTTTTTT CAYQTGRDEKLFF
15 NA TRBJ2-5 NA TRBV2 TGTGCCAGCAGCCCCTCCTTCGCCAGTATGGAGACCCAGTACTTC CASSPSFASMETQYF
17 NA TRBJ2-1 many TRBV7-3 TGTGCCAGCAGCTGGGGCGGAGGACGACCTAGTTACAATGAGCAGTTCTTC CASSWGGGRPSYNEQFF
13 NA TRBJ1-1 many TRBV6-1 TGTGCCAGCAGCTATGGACGGTCCGCAGAAGCTTTCTTT CASSYGRSAEAFF
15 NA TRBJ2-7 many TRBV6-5 TGTGCCAGCAGTTACTCAAGCCAGAGGTGGTACGAGCAGTACTTC CASSYSSQRWYEQYF
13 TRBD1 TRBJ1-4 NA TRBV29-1 TGCAGCGTGGCCGGGACAGGAAATGAAAAACTGTTTTTT CSVAGTGNEKLFF
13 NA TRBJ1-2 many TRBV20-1 TGCAGTGCTCCCCCCGGGGGCAACTATGGCTACACCTTC CSAPPGGNYGYTF
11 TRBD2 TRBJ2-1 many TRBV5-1 TGCGCCAGCAGACGCGGGAGCGAGCAGTTCTTC CASRRGSEQFF
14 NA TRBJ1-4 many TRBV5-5 TGTGCCAGCAGCTTGGTGGGGTCATCTGAAAAACTGTTTTTT CASSLVGSSEKLFF
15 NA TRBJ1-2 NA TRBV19 TGTGCCAGTAGTAGCTCTTGGAGGTCGGACTATGGCTACACCTTC CASSSSWRSDYGYTF
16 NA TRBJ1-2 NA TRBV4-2 TGTGCCAGCAGCCAAGATTTGAGGCCCCCGACCGGCGGCTACACCTTC CASSQDLRPPTGGYTF
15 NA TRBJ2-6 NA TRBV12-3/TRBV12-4 TGTGCCAGCAGTTTAGGGGGGGTAGGGGCCAACGTCCTGACTTTC CASSLGGVGANVLTF
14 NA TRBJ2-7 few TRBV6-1 TGTGCCAGCAGTGCAGGCCCTGGGGGCTATGGGCAGTACTTC CASSAGPGGYGQYF
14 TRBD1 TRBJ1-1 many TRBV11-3 TGTGCCAGCAGCTTAAGACAGGGGTTCACTGAAGCTTTCTTT CASSLRQGFTEAFF
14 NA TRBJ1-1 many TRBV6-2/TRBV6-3 TGTGCCAGCACATGGGGGACGGGGAACACTGAAGCTTTCTTT CASTWGTGNTEAFF
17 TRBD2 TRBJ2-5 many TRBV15 TGTGCCACCAGCAGAGAAACGGGAGGGTCGGGGCTGGAGACCCAGTACTTC CATSRETGGSGLETQYF
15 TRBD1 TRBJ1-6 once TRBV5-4 TGTGCCAGCAGCACACCGGGACAGGGGAGTTCACCCCTCCACTTT CASSTPGQGSSPLHF
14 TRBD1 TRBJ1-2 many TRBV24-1 TGTGCCACCAGTGATCGGACAGGAGACTATGGCTACACCTTC CATSDRTGDYGYTF
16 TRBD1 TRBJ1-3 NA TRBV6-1 TGTGCCAGCAGTCGAACGACAGGGGGATCTGGAAACACCATATATTTT CASSRTTGGSGNTIYF
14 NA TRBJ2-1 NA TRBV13 TGTGCCAGCAGCTTAGGCGTTGGAGCAAATGAGCAGTTCTTC CASSLGVGANEQFF
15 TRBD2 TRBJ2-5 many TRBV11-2 TGTGCCAGCAGTCTGCAGGGACTAGCGGGGGAGACCCAGTACTTC CASSLQGLAGETQYF
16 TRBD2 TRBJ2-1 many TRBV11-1 TGTGCCAGCAGCTTAGTTAGGACTAGCTACTACAATGAGCAGTTCTTC CASSLVRTSYYNEQFF
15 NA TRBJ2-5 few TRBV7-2 TGTGCCAGCAGCCTCGGGTCGGCGGGGCACGGGACCCAGTACTTC CASSLGSAGHGTQYF
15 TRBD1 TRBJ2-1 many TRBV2 TGTGCCAGCAGAGGGGGACAGGGAAGGTCCAATGAGCAGTTCTTC CASRGGQGRSNEQFF
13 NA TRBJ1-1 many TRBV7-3 TGTGCCAGCAGCTTACGGGGACGCACTGAAGCTTTCTTT CASSLRGRTEAFF
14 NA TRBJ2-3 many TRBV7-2 TGTGTCTCCTCCCCCGGCGCCTTCAGAGATACGCAGTATTTT CVSSPGAFRDTQYF
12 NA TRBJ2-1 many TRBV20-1 TGCAGTGCTAGTATTAGTTCCCATGAGCAGTTCTTC CSASISSHEQFF
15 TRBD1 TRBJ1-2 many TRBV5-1 TGCGCCAGCAGCGGGGACAGACATCCTGGGGCTGGCTACACCTTC CASSGDRHPGAGYTF
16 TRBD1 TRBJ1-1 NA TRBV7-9 TGCGCCAGCAGCAAAGGCGGACAGGGGCCGAACACTGAAGCTTTCTTT CASSKGGQGPNTEAFF
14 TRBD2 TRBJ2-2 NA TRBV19 TGTGCCAGTGAGGGACTAGCTAACACCGGGGAGCTGTTTTTT CASEGLANTGELFF
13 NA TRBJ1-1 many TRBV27 TGTGCCAGCAGTTTGTACATAGGCACTGAAGCTTTCTTT CASSLYIGTEAFF
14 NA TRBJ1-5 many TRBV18 TGTGCCAGCTCCCCATTCGATAGCAATCAGCCCCAGCATTTT CASSPFDSNQPQHF
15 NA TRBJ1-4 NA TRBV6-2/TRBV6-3 TGTGCCAGCAGTTTTATCCGGCATGATAATGAAAAACTGTTTTTT CASSFIRHDNEKLFF
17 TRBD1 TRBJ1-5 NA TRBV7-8 TGTGCCAGCAGCTTAGGGTACAGGGGCCCTAGCAATCAGCCCCAGCATTTT CASSLGYRGPSNQPQHF
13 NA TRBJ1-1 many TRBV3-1 TGTGCCAGTAGATCCAAGTTGAACACTGAAGCTTTCTTT CASRSKLNTEAFF
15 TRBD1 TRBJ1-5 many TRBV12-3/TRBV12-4 TGTGCCAGCAGCAGCAGGGGGCCTAGCAATCAGCCCCAGCATTTT CASSSRGPSNQPQHF
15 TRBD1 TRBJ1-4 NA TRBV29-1 TGCAGCGTTGATACAGGGGGCACTTCTAATGAAAAACTGTTTTTT CSVDTGGTSNEKLFF
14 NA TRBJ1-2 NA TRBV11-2 TGTGCCAGCAGCACAAGGACAGTAACCTATGGCTACACCTTC CASSTRTVTYGYTF